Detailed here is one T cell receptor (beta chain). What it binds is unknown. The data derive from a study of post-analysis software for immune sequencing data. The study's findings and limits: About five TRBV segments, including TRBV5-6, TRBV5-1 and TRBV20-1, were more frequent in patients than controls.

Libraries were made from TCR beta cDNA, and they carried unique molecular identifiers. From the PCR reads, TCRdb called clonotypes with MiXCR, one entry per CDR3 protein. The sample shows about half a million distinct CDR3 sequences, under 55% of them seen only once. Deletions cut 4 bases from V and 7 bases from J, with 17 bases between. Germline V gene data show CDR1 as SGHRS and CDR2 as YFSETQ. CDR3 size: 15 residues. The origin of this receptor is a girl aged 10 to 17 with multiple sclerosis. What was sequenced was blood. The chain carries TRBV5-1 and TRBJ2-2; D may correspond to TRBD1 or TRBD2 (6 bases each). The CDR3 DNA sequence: TGCGCCAGCAGCCCGGAATCAGGGGAGGTCGGGGAGCTGTTTTTT. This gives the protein CASSPESGEVGELFF. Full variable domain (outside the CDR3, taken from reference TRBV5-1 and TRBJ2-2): KAGVTQTPRYLIKTRGQQVTLSCSPISGHRSVSWYQQTPGQGLQFLFEYFSETQRNKGNFPGRFSGRQFSNSRSEMNVSTLELGDSALYLCASSPESGEVGELFFGEGSRLTVL.